This is a list of T cell receptor beta chains from one sample in a study of T cells of healthy individuals. One entry per CDR3 protein, called by TCRdb with MiXCR from the 5' RACE reads. The table has tens of thousands of distinct CDR3 sequences, 16% seen once; the top ten hold around 5.1%. The receptor set was obtained from a human donor in good health. Both conserved end residues are part of each CDR3. Fields, in order: D gene, J gene, V gene, clone size, CDR3 DNA, CDR3 protein. The D gene is left open where the match is weak. Size tells how often a clone was seen (once, few, many) or the class of an expanded clone, and some rows leave it out.

TRBD2 TRBJ2-7 TRBV7-9 many TGTGCCAGCAGCCGACCGGGACTAATATACGAGCAGTACTTC CASSRPGLIYEQYF
. TRBJ2-2 TRBV7-3 . TGTGCCAGCAGCTCTTTACGCGGGGAGCTGTTTTTT CASSSLRGELFF
TRBD1 TRBJ1-5 TRBV6-2/TRBV6-3 many TGTGCCAGCAGCTACTCCGGACAGGGTCTCAATCAGCCCCAGCATTTT CASSYSGQGLNQPQHF
. TRBJ2-4 TRBV6-5 few TGTGCCAGCAGTTACTCGGGGTTAGCCAAAAACATTCAGTACTTC CASSYSGLAKNIQYF
. TRBJ2-7 TRBV20-1 many TGCAGTGCTAGACTTGCTTCCTACTACGAGCAGTACTTC CSARLASYYEQYF
. TRBJ2-7 TRBV15 many TGTGCCACCAGCAGAGATCCGGGGGATGGCGAGCAGTACTTC CATSRDPGDGEQYF
TRBD1 TRBJ2-7 TRBV6-2/TRBV6-3 . TGTGCCAGCACCCACCGGACAGGGGCCCGCTACGAGCAGTACTTC CASTHRTGARYEQYF
. TRBJ2-2 TRBV25-1 . TGTGCCAGCAGTGAACACAGGGACACCGGGGAGCTGTTTTTT CASSEHRDTGELFF
TRBD1 TRBJ1-6 TRBV27 many TGTGCCAGCAGTTTGACAGGGGAGAGTTCACCCCTCCACTTT CASSLTGESSPLHF
. TRBJ2-2 TRBV6-2/TRBV6-3 many TGTGCCAGCGAGGAGGGAAGCCGGGACGTAAGAGAGCTGTTTTTT CASEEGSRDVRELFF
TRBD1 TRBJ2-2 TRBV10-1 many TGCGCCAGCGCGGACAGGGCCACCGGCGGGGAGCTGTTTTTT CASADRATGGELFF
TRBD1 TRBJ1-2 TRBV11-2 few TGTGCCAGCAGCTCCTTGGCAGGGGGCGCGGGTGGCTACACCTTC CASSSLAGGAGGYTF
TRBD2 TRBJ2-7 TRBV7-9 . TGTGCCAGCAGCCCCGAACTAGCGGGATCTTACGAGCAGTACTTC CASSPELAGSYEQYF
TRBD2 TRBJ2-7 TRBV5-5 . TGTACCAGCAGCGTTACTAGCGGGGGGTACCACGAGCAGTACTTC CTSSVTSGGYHEQYF
. TRBJ1-4 TRBV7-9 many TGTGCCAGCAGCCGCCCCGTGTTAGGGGAAAAACTGTTTTTT CASSRPVLGEKLFF
TRBD2 TRBJ2-5 TRBV6-4 many TGTGCCAGCAGTGACGTAGCGGGAGGGCAAGAGACCCAGTACTTC CASSDVAGGQETQYF
. TRBJ1-3 TRBV4-1 few TGCGCCAGCATAGACCTGAGCTCTGGAAACACCATATATTTT CASIDLSSGNTIYF
TRBD1 TRBJ1-3 TRBV6-5 many TGTGCCAGCAGACAGGGGGACACCATATATTTT CASRQGDTIYF
TRBD2 TRBJ2-5 TRBV5-6 . TGTGCCAGCAGCTTAGGCGCCGGGAGGGCCGGGGAGACCCAGTACTTC CASSLGAGRAGETQYF
TRBD2 TRBJ2-2 TRBV29-1 few TGCAGCGTTGAAACCGGGGGGGCAGTAGGGACCGGGGAGCTGTTTTTT CSVETGGAVGTGELFF
TRBD2 TRBJ2-2 TRBV4-2 medium-sized TGTGCCAGCAGCCAATCTAGCGGGGGGGCCGGGGAGCTGTTTTTT CASSQSSGGAGELFF
TRBD2 TRBJ2-1 TRBV12-3/TRBV12-4 many TGTGCCAGCAGTCCGCCCGAGGGACTAGCGGGAGGAAATGAGCAGTTCTTC CASSPPEGLAGGNEQFF
. TRBJ1-6 TRBV25-1 few TGTGCCAGCAGTGAATTAGACAGGTCCTCACCCCTCCACTTT CASSELDRSSPLHF
. TRBJ2-5 TRBV7-9 . TGTGCCAGCAGCTTTACACTGGTCCCCGAGACCCAGTACTTC CASSFTLVPETQYF
. TRBJ1-2 TRBV5-1 few TGCGCCAGCAGCCCCCCGGGGGCGCGCGGCTACACCTTC CASSPPGARGYTF
. TRBJ1-6 TRBV20-1 . TGCAGTGCGAAACAGAACTATAATTCACCCCTCCACTTT CSAKQNYNSPLHF
TRBD2 TRBJ2-7 TRBV5-1 few TGCGCCAGCAGCTTAGTCGGCGGGAGGTTCGACGAGCAGTACTTC CASSLVGGRFDEQYF